This is a list of T cell receptor beta chains from one sample in a study of molecular identifiers for immune sequencing clone quantification. TCRdb re-analysed the PCR reads in MiXCR, keeping a single row per CDR3 protein. The repertoire holds a few hundred thousand distinct CDR3 sequences, with about a quarter as singletons. The specimen was naive CD8+ T cells from blood, with Jurkat cell RNA spiked in. The source is a human donor in good health. Some libraries in this study had Jurkat cell RNA spiked in. Each CDR3 is given with its conserved first and last residue. Each record gives: J gene, D gene, V gene, CDR3 protein. A D gene is named only where the DNA matches it firmly.

j_gene: TRBJ1-1
d_gene: -
v_gene: TRBV7-9
CDR3aa: CASSPWASSEAFF

j_gene: TRBJ1-2
d_gene: TRBD1
v_gene: TRBV30
CDR3aa: CASGTGHLRGYTF

j_gene: TRBJ2-3
d_gene: -
v_gene: TRBV29-1
CDR3aa: CSVEDWADRDTQYF

j_gene: TRBJ1-1
d_gene: TRBD1
v_gene: TRBV4-3
CDR3aa: CASSQGTGGFTEAFF

j_gene: TRBJ2-7
d_gene: -
v_gene: TRBV2
CDR3aa: CATTSVGYEQYF

j_gene: TRBJ2-5
d_gene: -
v_gene: TRBV5-1
CDR3aa: CASSPEGGRGETQYF

j_gene: TRBJ1-5
d_gene: -
v_gene: TRBV6-1
CDR3aa: CASTRRDPDQPQHF

j_gene: TRBJ2-7
d_gene: -
v_gene: TRBV28
CDR3aa: CASSLLSRSHEQYF

j_gene: TRBJ2-7
d_gene: -
v_gene: TRBV7-9
CDR3aa: CASSGRTGGTSGEDYEQYF

j_gene: TRBJ1-1
d_gene: -
v_gene: TRBV27
CDR3aa: CASSYAGADTEAFF

j_gene: TRBJ2-3
d_gene: TRBD1
v_gene: TRBV2
CDR3aa: CASNWDSPFPDTQYF

j_gene: TRBJ2-7
d_gene: TRBD2
v_gene: TRBV5-3
CDR3aa: CAGSFSGGTYEQYF

j_gene: TRBJ1-1
d_gene: -
v_gene: TRBV3-1
CDR3aa: CASSQPGRGRTEAFF

j_gene: TRBJ2-2
d_gene: -
v_gene: TRBV7-9
CDR3aa: CASRMGELFF

j_gene: TRBJ2-7
d_gene: -
v_gene: TRBV4-1
CDR3aa: CASSQVATGPAYEQYF

j_gene: TRBJ1-5
d_gene: -
v_gene: TRBV28
CDR3aa: CASSTRRREVGQPQHF

j_gene: TRBJ2-7
d_gene: -
v_gene: TRBV7-8
CDR3aa: CASSPWPNEQYF

j_gene: TRBJ2-2
d_gene: TRBD2
v_gene: TRBV4-3
CDR3aa: CASSPSGRGTGELFF

j_gene: TRBJ2-3
d_gene: -
v_gene: TRBV19
CDR3aa: CASSIQGAPSTDTQYF

j_gene: TRBJ2-3
d_gene: -
v_gene: TRBV4-2
CDR3aa: CASSQEAAGRGHTDTQYF

j_gene: TRBJ1-1
d_gene: TRBD1
v_gene: TRBV30
CDR3aa: CAWRWTGMMNTEAFF

j_gene: TRBJ1-5
d_gene: TRBD1
v_gene: TRBV3-1
CDR3aa: CASSEGQAAGNQPQHF